Here is one T cell receptor beta chain with its context. The method was immunoSEQ multiplex PCR; TCRdb's version includes in-frame clones alone and lacks a portion of them. This table holds roughly 680,000 clones, roughly 90% found once. Sample treatment: about 20 received Ad26.COV2.S at low or high dose, single or two shots; 5 received placebo; per-sample allocation not given. Vaccine and placebo recipients were sampled on day 63 after the first injection. An Ad26 vector expressing Wuhan-strain SARS-CoV-2 spike served as the vaccine. This specimen comes from a study of Ad26.COV2.S vaccination and SARS-CoV-2 variants. The V end lost 4 bases, the J end lost 7 bases, and 8 bases lay between the germline ends. CDR1 is SEHNR, CDR2 FQNEAQ, per germline (reference sequence). The CDR3 has 13 amino acids.

The gene calls are TRBV7-9 and TRBJ1-6; D not resolved. Sequencing used peripheral blood, obtained in a trial of Ad26.COV2.S vaccine versus placebo. This receptor was taken from a person between 18 and 65 years old who received the Ad26.COV2.S COVID-19 vaccine or a placebo. CDR3 sequence reads: CASSSRRNSPLHF. DNA for the CDR3: TGTGCCAGCAGCTCCCGGAGAAATTCACCCCTCCACTTT.